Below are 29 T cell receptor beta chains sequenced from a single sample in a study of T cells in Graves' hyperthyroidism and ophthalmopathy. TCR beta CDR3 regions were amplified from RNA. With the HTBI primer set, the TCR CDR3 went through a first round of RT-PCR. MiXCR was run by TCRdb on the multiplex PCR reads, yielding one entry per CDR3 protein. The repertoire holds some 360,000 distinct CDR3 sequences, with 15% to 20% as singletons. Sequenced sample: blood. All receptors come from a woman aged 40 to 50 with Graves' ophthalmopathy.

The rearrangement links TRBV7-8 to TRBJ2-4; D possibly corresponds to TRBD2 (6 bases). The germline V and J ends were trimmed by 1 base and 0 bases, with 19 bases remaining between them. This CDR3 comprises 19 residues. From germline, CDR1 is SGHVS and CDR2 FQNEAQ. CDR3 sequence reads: CASSLVGYGGDLAKNIQYF. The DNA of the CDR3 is TGTGCCAGCAGCTTAGTCGGATACGGGGGAGACCTAGCCAAAAACATTCAGTACTTC. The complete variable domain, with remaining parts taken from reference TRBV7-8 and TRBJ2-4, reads GAGVSQSPRYKVAKRGQDVALRCDPISGHVSLFWYQQALGQGPEFLTYFQNEAQLDKSGLPSDRFFAERPEGSVSTLKIQRTQQEDSAVYLCASSLVGYGGDLAKNIQYFGAGTRLSVL.

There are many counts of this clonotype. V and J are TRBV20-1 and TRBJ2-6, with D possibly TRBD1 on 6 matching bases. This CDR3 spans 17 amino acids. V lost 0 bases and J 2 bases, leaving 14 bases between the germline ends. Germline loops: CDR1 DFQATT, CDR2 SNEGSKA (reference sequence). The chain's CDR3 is CSARDRITGPGANVLTF. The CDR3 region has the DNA TGCAGTGCTAGAGATCGGATAACAGGGCCTGGGGCCAACGTCCTGACTTTC.

CDR3 loop: CASRTTGTGAAYEQYF. The CDR3 nucleotides are TGTGCCAGCAGAACAACCGGGACAGGGGCCGCCTACGAGCAGTACTTC. This chain connects TRBV28 to TRBJ2-7; TRBD1 aligns across 10 bases. V shed 6 bases and J 2 bases; nucleotides not matched to a gene: 10. This CDR3 comprises 16 residues. CDR1 and CDR2 (germline): MDHEN, SYDVKM.

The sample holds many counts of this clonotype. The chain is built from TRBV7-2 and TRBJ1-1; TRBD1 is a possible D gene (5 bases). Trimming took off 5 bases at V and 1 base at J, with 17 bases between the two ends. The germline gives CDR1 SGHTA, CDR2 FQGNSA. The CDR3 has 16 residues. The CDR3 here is CASSPIGAKANTEAFF. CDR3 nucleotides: TGTGCCAGCAGCCCCATCGGGGCTAAGGCGAACACTGAAGCTTTCTTT.

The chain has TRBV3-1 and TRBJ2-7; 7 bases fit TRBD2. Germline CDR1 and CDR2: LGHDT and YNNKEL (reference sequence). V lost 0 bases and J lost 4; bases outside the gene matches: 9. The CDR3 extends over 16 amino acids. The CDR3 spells CASSQDFGTTEYEQYF. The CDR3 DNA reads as TGTGCCAGCAGCCAAGATTTTGGGACTACCGAATACGAGCAGTACTTC.

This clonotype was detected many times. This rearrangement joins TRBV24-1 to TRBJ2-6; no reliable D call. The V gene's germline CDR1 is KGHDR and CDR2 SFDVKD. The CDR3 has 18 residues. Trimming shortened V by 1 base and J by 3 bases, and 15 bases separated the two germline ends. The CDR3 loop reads CATSDLAMTASGANVLTF. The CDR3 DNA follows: TGTGCCACCAGTGATTTAGCCATGACCGCCAGTGGGGCCAACGTCCTGACTTTC.

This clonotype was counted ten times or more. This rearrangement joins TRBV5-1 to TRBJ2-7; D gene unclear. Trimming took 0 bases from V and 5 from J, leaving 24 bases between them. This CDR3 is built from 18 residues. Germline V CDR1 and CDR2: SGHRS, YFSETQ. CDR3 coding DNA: TGCGCCAGCAGCTTGGTGATGGATACTCCCTCCGGATTTGACGAGCAGTACTTC. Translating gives CASSLVMDTPSGFDEQYF.

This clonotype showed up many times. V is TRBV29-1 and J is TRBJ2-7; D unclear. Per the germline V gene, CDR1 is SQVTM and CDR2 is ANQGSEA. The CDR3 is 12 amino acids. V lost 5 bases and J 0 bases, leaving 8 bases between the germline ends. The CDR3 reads CSVSRSSYEQYF. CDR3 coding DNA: TGCAGCGTTAGTAGGAGCTCCTACGAGCAGTACTTC.

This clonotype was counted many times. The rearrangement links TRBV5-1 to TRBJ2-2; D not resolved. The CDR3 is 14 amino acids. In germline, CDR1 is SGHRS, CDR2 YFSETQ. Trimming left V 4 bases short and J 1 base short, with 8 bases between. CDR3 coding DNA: TGCGCCAGCAGCGGCGGAAGGAACACCGGGGAGCTGTTTTTT. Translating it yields CASSGGRNTGELFF.

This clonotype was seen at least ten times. CDR3 in DNA: TGTGCCAGCAGCGGAGGGTTAGCTGCATCTCTCTCCGAGCAGTACTTC. Amino acids: CASSGGLAASLSEQYF. The genes are TRBV6-1 and TRBJ2-7; tentatively, D is TRBD2 (6 bases). Trimming stripped 6 bases from V and 6 bases from J, with 24 bases between. Germline values: CDR1 MNHNS, CDR2 SASEGT. The length of the CDR3 is 16 residues.

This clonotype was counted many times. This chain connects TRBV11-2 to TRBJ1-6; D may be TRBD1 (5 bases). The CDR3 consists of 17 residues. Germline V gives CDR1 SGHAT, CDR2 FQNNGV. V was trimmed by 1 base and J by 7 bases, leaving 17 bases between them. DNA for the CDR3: TGTGCCAGCAGCTTAGTAGGGGAAGTTTTTCCAAATTCACCCCTCCACTTT. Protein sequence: CASSLVGEVFPNSPLHF.

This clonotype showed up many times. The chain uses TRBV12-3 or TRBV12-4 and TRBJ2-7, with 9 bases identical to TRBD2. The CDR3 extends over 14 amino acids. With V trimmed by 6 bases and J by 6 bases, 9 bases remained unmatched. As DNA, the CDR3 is TGTGCCAGCAGACTTTCCGGGACTAGCAGCGAGCAGTACTTC. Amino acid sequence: CASRLSGTSSEQYF.

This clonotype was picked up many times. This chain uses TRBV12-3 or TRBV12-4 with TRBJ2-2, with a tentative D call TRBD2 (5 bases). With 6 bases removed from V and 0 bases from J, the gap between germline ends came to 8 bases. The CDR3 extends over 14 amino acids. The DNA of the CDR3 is TGTGCCAGCAGGGGAGATACGAACACCGGGGAGCTGTTTTTT. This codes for CASRGDTNTGELFF.

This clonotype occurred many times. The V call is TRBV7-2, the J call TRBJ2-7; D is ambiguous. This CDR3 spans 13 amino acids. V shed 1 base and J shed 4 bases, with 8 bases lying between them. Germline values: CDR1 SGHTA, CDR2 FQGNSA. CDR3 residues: CASSLVPQYEQYF. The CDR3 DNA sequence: TGTGCCAGCAGCTTAGTTCCTCAATACGAGCAGTACTTC.

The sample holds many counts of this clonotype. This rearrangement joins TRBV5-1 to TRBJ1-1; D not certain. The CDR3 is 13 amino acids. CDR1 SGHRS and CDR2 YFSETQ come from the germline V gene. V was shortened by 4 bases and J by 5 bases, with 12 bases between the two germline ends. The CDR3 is CASSGLSRTEAFF. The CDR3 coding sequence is TGCGCCAGCAGCGGCCTGTCGAGGACTGAAGCTTTCTTT. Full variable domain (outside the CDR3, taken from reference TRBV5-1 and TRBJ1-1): KAGVTQTPRYLIKTRGQQVTLSCSPISGHRSVSWYQQTPGQGLQFLFEYFSETQRNKGNFPGRFSGRQFSNSRSEMNVSTLELGDSALYLCASSGLSRTEAFFGQGTRLTVV.

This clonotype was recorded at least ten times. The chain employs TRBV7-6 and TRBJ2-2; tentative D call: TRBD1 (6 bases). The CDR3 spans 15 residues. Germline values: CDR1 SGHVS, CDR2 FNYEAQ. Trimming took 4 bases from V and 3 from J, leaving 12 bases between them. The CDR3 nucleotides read TGTGCCAGCAGCTCAACTACAGGGTACACCGGGGAGCTGTTTTTT. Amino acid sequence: CASSSTTGYTGELFF.

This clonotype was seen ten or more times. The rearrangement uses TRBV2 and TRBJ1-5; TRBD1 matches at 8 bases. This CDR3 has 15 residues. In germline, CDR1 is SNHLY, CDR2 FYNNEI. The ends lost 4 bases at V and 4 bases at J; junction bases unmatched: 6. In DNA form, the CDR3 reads TGTGCCAGCAGTGGAGACAGGGGTTTTAATCAGCCCCAGCATTTT. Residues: CASSGDRGFNQPQHF.

The CDR3 spells CSASLGGYEQYF. As DNA, the CDR3 is TGCAGTGCCTCCCTAGGCGGCTACGAGCAGTACTTC. The J gene is TRBJ2-7, the V gene TRBV20-1; D gene uncertain. Germline loops: CDR1 DFQATT, CDR2 SNEGSKA (reference sequence). Trimming stripped 6 bases from V and 3 bases from J, with 12 bases between. This CDR3 region has 12 residues.

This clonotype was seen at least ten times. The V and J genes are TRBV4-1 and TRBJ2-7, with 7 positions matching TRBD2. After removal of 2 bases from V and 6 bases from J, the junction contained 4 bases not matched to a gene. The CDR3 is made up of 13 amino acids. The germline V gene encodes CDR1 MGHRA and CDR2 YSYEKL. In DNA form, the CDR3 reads TGCGCCAGCAGCCAACGACTAGCTGTCGAGCAGTACTTC. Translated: CASSQRLAVEQYF.

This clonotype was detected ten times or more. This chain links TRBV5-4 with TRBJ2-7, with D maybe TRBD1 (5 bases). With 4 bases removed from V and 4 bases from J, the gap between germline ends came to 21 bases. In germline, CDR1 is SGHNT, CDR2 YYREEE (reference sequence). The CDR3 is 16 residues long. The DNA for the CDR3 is TGTGCCAGCAGCAACATTCTCAGGGCTAGATTTTACGAGCAGTACTTC. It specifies CASSNILRARFYEQYF.

This CDR3 is CATATSGGRGETQYF. The DNA for the CDR3 is TGTGCCACTGCGACTAGCGGGGGGCGAGGAGAGACCCAGTACTTC. V gene TRBV12-3 or TRBV12-4 combines with J gene TRBJ2-5, with TRBD2 matching 13 bases. This CDR3 is built from 15 residues. After removal of 10 bases from V and 4 bases from J, the junction contained 9 bases not matched to a gene.

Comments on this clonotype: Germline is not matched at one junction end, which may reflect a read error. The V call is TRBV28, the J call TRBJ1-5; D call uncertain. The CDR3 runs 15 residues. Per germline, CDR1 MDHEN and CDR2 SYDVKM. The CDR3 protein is CASSRHVDGNQPQLF. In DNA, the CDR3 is TGTGCCAGCAGCCGACATGTGGATGGCAATCAGCCCCAGCTTTTC.

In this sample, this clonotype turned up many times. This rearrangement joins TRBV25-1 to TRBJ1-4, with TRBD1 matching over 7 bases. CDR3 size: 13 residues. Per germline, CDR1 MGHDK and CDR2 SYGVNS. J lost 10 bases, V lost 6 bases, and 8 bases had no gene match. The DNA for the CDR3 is TGTGCCAGCAGAAGGGGGCGTGAGGTAAAACTGTTTTTT. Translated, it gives CASRRGREVKLFF.

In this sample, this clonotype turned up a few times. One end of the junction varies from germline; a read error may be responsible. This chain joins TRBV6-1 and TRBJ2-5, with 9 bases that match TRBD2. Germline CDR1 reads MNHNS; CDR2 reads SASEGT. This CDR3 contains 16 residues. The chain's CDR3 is CVSSEGGRAPFETQYF. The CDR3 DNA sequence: TGTGTCAGCAGTGAAGGCGGGAGGGCCCCCTTTGAGACCCAGTACTTC.

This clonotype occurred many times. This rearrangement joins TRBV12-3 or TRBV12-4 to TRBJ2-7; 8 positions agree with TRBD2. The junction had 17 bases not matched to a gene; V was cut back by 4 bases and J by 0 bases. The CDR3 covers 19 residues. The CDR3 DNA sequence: TGTGCCAGCAGTTCCAATCTCGCCCCGACTAGCGCGAGCTCCTACGAGCAGTACTTC. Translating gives CASSSNLAPTSASSYEQYF.

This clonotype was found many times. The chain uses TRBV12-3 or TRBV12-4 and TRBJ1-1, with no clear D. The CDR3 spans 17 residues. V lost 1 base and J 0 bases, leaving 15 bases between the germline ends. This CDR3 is CASSLELILTMNTEAFF. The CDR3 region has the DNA TGTGCCAGCAGTTTAGAGCTAATACTAACAATGAACACTGAAGCTTTCTTT.

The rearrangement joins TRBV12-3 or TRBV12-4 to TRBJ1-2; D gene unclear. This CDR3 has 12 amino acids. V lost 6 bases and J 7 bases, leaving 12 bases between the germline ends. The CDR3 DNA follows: TGTGCCAGCAGGAGACATGCCTCTGGCTACACCTTC. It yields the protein CASRRHASGYTF.

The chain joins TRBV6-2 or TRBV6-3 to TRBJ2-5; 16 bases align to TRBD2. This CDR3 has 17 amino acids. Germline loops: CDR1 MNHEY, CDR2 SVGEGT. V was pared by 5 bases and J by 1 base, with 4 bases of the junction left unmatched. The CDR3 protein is CASSPGTSGRVQETQYF. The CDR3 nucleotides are TGTGCCAGCAGTCCCGGGACTAGCGGGAGGGTCCAAGAGACCCAGTACTTC.

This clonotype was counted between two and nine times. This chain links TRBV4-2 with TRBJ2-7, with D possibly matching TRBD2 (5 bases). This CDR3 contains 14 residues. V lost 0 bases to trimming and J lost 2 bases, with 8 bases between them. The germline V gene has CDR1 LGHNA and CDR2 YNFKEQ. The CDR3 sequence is CASSQERAAYEQYF. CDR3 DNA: TGTGCCAGCAGCCAAGAGCGGGCAGCCTACGAGCAGTACTTC.